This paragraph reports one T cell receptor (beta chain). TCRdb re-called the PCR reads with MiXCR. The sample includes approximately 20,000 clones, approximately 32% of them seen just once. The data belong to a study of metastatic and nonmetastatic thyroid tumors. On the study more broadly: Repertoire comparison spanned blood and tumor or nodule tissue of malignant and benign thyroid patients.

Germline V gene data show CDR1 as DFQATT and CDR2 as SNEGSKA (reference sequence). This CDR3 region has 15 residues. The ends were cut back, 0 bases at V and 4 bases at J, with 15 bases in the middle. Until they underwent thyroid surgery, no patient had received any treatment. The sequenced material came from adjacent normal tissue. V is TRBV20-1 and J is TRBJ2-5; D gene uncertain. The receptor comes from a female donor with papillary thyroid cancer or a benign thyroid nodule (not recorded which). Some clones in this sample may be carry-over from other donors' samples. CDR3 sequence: CSARDGRVHTETQYF. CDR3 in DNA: TGCAGTGCTAGAGATGGACGGGTCCATACAGAGACCCAGTACTTC.